This entry is about one T cell receptor beta chain. This specimen comes from a study of radiotherapy plus CTLA-4 blockade in lung cancer. Study-wide context: Among all patients, 18% showed objective responses, while roughly 28% had disease control.

Sequencing was performed with immunoSEQ multiplex PCR; in TCRdb, only in-frame clones are kept and a portion is missing. The sample shows tens of thousands of clones, 65% to 80% of them seen only once. The V segment lost 4 bases and the J segment 0 bases; nucleotides outside the gene matches: 6. There are 15 residues in the CDR3. Germline loops: CDR1 SGHTS, CDR2 YDEGEE. The clonotype was recovered from a human donor with non-small cell lung cancer who had a complete response to radiotherapy plus ipilimumab. The V and J genes are TRBV5-8 and TRBJ2-7; 8 bases are shared with TRBD1. The source was peripheral blood, collected from a patient treated with radiotherapy plus ipilimumab. The CDR3 DNA follows: TGTGCCAGCAGCCGGGGGACAGGTCTCTCCTACGAGCAGTACGTC. This codes for CASSRGTGLSYEQYV.